This T cell receptor (beta chain) was observed in a study of T cells after yellow fever vaccination (dated by TCRdb to the late 2010s). In terms of the full investigation: The SMART-Seq v4 Ultra Low Input RNA kit was used to prepare libraries from fractions with low cell numbers. To follow T-cell clones before and after primary and booster YFV17D yellow fever vaccination, bulk TCR alpha and beta repertoires were sequenced over time. Two healthy male donors made up the cohort, one aged 18 to 29 years and the other aged 30 to 40 years. Blood was collected at multiple timepoints before and after primary and secondary immunization, and bulk PBMC replicates and cell subsets were isolated. What the research found in general, with its limitations: Only two donors were included in the study, so the extent to which the findings can be generalized is limited. A small share of clonotypes occurred in both CD4 and CD8 compartments, likely arising from convergent recombination. After the booster, most of the clones that had expanded following primary vaccination were detected again (approximately 96% of CD4 and 85% to 90% of CD8), which suggests that memory was broadly maintained. FACS-sorted repertoires could contain abundant contaminating clonotypes from the bulk population, so computational filtering was required. The secondary T-cell response was weaker than the primary response but faster, peaking on day 5 instead of day 15.

TCR cDNA was made using 5'RACE template switching, a step that added a universal primer site and unique molecular identifiers. cDNA synthesis was primed from both the TCR alpha and TCR beta constant segments. Libraries were amplified in two PCR steps, with sample barcodes and sequencing adapters added in the second step. Sequencing of libraries was performed on Illumina HiSeq 2500 (2x100 bp) or NovaSeq (2x150 bp). On the authors' methods: Reads were demultiplexed and collapsed into UMI consensus sequences with MIGEC, and V(D)J alignment was performed with MiXCR. Clonotypes responding to the vaccine were identified with edgeR on replicate PBMC samples, with the criteria of FDR below 0.01 and a log2 fold change above 5 up to day 15. CD4 or CD8 identity was assigned to each bulk clonotype according to whether the clonotype was present at higher abundance in the sequenced CD4 repertoire or the sequenced CD8 repertoire. In TCRdb, the public reads were trimmed at Q25 with fastp and aligned with MiXCR, with productive beta chains retained. Every entry covers one CDR3 protein and lists the most common genes and DNA from its rows. It is TCRdb's table, rather than the study itself, that gives the V and J calls and clone size. This sample is represented by 620,000 or so distinct CDR3 sequences; 12% of them were singletons. The ten largest clonotypes hold about 15% of the sample.

This clonotype has more than one count but fewer than ten. The antigen this receptor binds is unknown. Per-nucleotide qualities are absent, and no much larger clonotype sits a single base away. The CDR1 and CDR2 encoded by the germline V gene are MNHEY and SVGEGT. The CDR3, from cysteine to phenylalanine, totals 18 residues. Only CDR3 DNA is held: 54 bases, read in frame from base 1. Compared with germline, V lacks 7 bases and J lacks 5 bases; bases without a gene match: 21. The treatment or condition label of this sample denotes: live attenuated yellow fever vaccine strain. At every blood-draw timepoint, two biological replicates of bulk PBMCs were collected. A standard Ficoll-Paque protocol was used to isolate PBMCs from peripheral blood. RNA was extracted with TriZol from bulk PBMCs, CD4 and CD8 fractions, and dextramer-positive and dextramer-negative fractions.

Recombination connected TRBV6-2 or TRBV6-3 to TRBJ2-5; TRBD2 matches 8 bases in the middle. This clonotype originated in a man between 25 and 39 years old who received the YFV17D yellow fever vaccine. The sample was PBMCs, taken on the day of the yellow fever booster vaccination. The CDR3 in this case is CASIKAPPGGAGAETQYF. The sequence in DNA is TGTGCCAGCATAAAGGCCCCCCCGGGCGGAGCGGGAGCGGAGACCCAGTACTTC.